Listed here is a single T cell receptor (beta chain). V lost 3 bases, J lost 8 bases, and 16 bases lay in between. Germline assignment: CDR1 KGHDR and CDR2 SFDVKD. This CDR3 is built from 15 residues. This record belongs to a study of control samples from healthy donors and cancer patients. Clones were read by immunoSEQ multiplex PCR, and TCRdb kept only the in-frame ones, dropping some. The data contain 180,000 or so clones, over 85% of them singletons. Sequenced material: blood. This rearrangement joins TRBV24-1 to TRBJ2-1; D unresolved. This sequence originates from a woman aged 55-75 years in good health. The CDR3 DNA follows: TGTGCCACCAGTGATAGGAACTCGATCTTCGATGAGCAGTTCTTC. It is translated as CATSDRNSIFDEQFF.